The 2 T cell receptor beta chains below all came from one sample that was sequenced in a study of OX40 agonist ivuxolimab in advanced cancers. Sequenced by immunoSEQ multiplex PCR; TCRdb stores in-frame clones only, minus some. Seen here are 60,000 to 85,000 clones, 89% observed once, and the top ten hold 4%. This specimen consisted of CD4+ or CD8+ T cells sorted from blood, obtained in a trial of the OX40 agonist ivuxolimab. These receptors all come from an adult with an advanced solid tumor such as melanoma, head and neck, liver or kidney cancer.

This chain joins TRBV29-1 and TRBJ1-1; tentatively, D is TRBD1 (5 bases). The germline V and J ends were trimmed by 4 bases and 11 bases, with 11 bases remaining between them. The germline V gene encodes CDR1 SQVTM and CDR2 ANQGSEA. This CDR3 region has 10 residues. CDR3 in amino acids: CSVVLGDAFF. In nucleotides, the CDR3 is TGCAGCGTTGTTCTGGGGGACGCTTTCTTT. Complete variable domain (other parts from reference TRBV29-1 and TRBJ1-1): SAVISQKPSRDICQRGTSLTIQCQVDSQVTMMFWYRQQPGQSLTLIATANQGSEATYESGFVIDKFPISRPNLTFSTLTVSNMSPEDSSIYLCSVVLGDAFFGQGTRLTVV.

This chain joins TRBV6-5 and TRBJ1-2; 8 positions match TRBD1. Germline values: CDR1 MNHEY, CDR2 SVGAGI. The CDR3 extends over 16 amino acids. With 0 bases clipped from V and 2 bases from J, the junction kept 5 bases outside the gene matches. The CDR3: CASSYSTGVDNYGYTF. The CDR3, as DNA: TGTGCCAGCAGTTACTCGACAGGGGTTGACAACTATGGCTACACCTTC.